The 32 T cell receptor delta chains below all came from one sample that was sequenced in a study of gamma delta lymphoproliferative disorders and STAT genes. TCRdb reapplied CATT to the multiplex PCR reads. The sample gives about 1,600 delta-chain clones, less than 1.5% of which show up once; around 50% is in the top ten. Genomic DNA from isolated PBMCs served as the sequencing template. The sample comprised blood. The receptors stem from a human donor in good health.

There are a few counts of this clone. TCRdb's entry gives the protein of a much larger clone, which mismatches this DNA's translation at residue 4, likely from a read error; the protein reported here is translated from the DNA. The chain employs TRDV2 and TRDJ1; 7 bases fit TRDD3. This CDR3 spans 18 amino acids. Germline CDR1 and CDR2: GEAIGNYY and EKD. The CDR3 DNA sequence: TGTGCCTGTAACACCGTGCTGGGGGCCCACGCCAGCACCGATAAACTCATCTTT. It yields the protein CACNTVLGAHASTDKLIF.

There are a few counts of this clone. The likely explanation is a read error, given a far larger clone one base away. At the DNA level, this CDR3 is encoded by other sequences in the same sample as well. The rearrangement links TRDV2 to TRDJ3; TRDD3 aligns across 9 bases. Germline V gene lookup returns CDR1 GEAIGNYY and CDR2 EKD. This CDR3 has 20 amino acids. The ends lost 3 bases at V and 1 base at J; junction bases unmatched: 12. CDR3 loop: CACDPTGGTRSSWDTRQMFF. The CDR3, as DNA: TGTGCCTGTGACCCTACTGGGGGAACCAGGAGTTCCTGGGACACCCGACAGATGTTTTTC.

This clone appeared a few times. TCRdb records a much larger clone's protein for this DNA, with a difference at residue 9 that likely arises from a read error; the protein given is the translation of the DNA. CDR3 sequence: CACDALLGNHTDKLIF. CDR3 nucleotides: TGTGCCTGTGACGCCCTACTGGGGAACCACACCGATAAACTCATCTTT. This rearrangement joins TRDV2 to TRDJ1, with 7 bases aligning to TRDD3. V shed 3 bases and J 0 bases; nucleotides not matched to a gene: 9. The CDR3 has 16 residues. CDR1 is GEAIGNYY, CDR2 EKD, per germline.

Turning to this clone: This likely stems from a read error, as it lies one base from a far larger clone. The J segment was not called; the V segment is TRDV1; the table gives TRDD3 as D, unverified against the DNA. Germline loops: CDR1 TSWWSYY, CDR2 QGS. CDR3 size: 28 residues. This CDR3 is CALGELVTGPWSFLTFLGISSETDKRIF. The CDR3 nucleotides are TGTGCTCTTGGGGAACTAGTTACCGGGCCGTGGTCCTTCCTAACCTTTCTGGGGATAAGTAGTGAGACCGATAAACGCATCTTT.

To note about this clone: The protein that TCRdb holds for this DNA derives from a much larger clone and differs from the translated DNA at residue 7, which likely indicates a read error; the protein shown here is translated from the DNA. The chain carries TRDV2 and TRDJ1; D unresolved. V was shortened by 0 bases and J by 1 base, with 8 bases between the two germline ends. CDR1 GEAIGNYY and CDR2 EKD come from the germline V gene. CDR3 size: 14 residues. CDR3 in amino acids: CACDTVAGTDKLIF. CDR3 bases: TGTGCCTGTGACACCGTGGCGGGCACCGATAAACTCATCTTT.

This clone showed up just a few times. A far bigger clonotype differs at one base, so this is likely a read error. The V gene is TRDV1, the J gene TRDJ1, with 11 bases fitting TRDD3. The CDR3 loop spans 25 amino acids. Germline-derived CDR1 and CDR2 are TSWWSYY and QGS. J gave up 0 bases and V 0 bases, and 27 bases lay outside the gene matches. The CDR3 reads CALGELHRLSFLPYWGIGDTDKLIF. The CDR3 DNA reads as TGTGCTCTTGGGGAACTCCACCGCTTATCCTTCCTACCGTACTGGGGGATAGGTGACACCGATAAACTCATCTTT.

This clone was seen more than once but under ten times. The protein TCRdb gives is from a much larger clone and does not agree with this DNA's translation at residue 4, likely a read error; the protein shown here comes from the DNA. The gene calls are TRDV2 and TRDJ3, with 10 nucleotides matching TRDD3. Germline V CDR1 and CDR2: GEAIGNYY, EKD. This CDR3 is built from 22 residues. The CDR3 coding sequence is TGTGCCTGTAACACCGTTCCGGGGGATACGCGGTCGAACTCCTGGGACACCCGACAGATGTTTTTC. This codes for CACNTVPGDTRSNSWDTRQMFF.

About this clone: A far larger clone differs by one base, so this is likely a read error. The same CDR3 can be traced to other DNA sequences in this sample. The chain carries TRDV1 and TRDJ1, with 11 nucleotides matching TRDD3. Germline CDR1 reads TSWWSYY; CDR2 reads QGS. This CDR3 spans 16 amino acids. In DNA form, the CDR3 reads TGTGCTCTTGGGGCCAGACTGGGGGATAATCCCGATAAACTTATCTTT. It specifies CALGARLGDNPDKLIF.

With regard to this clone: A far more abundant clone sits one base away, making this likely a read error. The sample holds other DNA sequences that translate to the same CDR3. The rearrangement uses TRDV3 and TRDJ1, with 13 bases fitting TRDD3. This CDR3 has 24 residues. Germline V gene data show CDR1 as TVYSNPD and CDR2 as GDNSRS (reference sequence). V was clipped by 1 base and J by 5 bases; unmatched bases: 34. The CDR3 sequence: CAFKQVGYRSPDITGGYATDKLIF. The CDR3 DNA reads as TGTGCCTTTAAGCAGGTGGGGTACAGATCCCCAGACATTACTGGGGGATACGCCACTGATAAACTCATCTTT.

In this sample, this clone turned up a few times. The amino acid sequence in TCRdb belongs to a much larger clone and departs from this DNA's translation at residue 7, likely a sequencing read error; the sequence shown is translated from the DNA. This rearrangement joins TRDV2 to TRDJ3, with 9 bases matching TRDD3. CDR1 GEAIGNYY and CDR2 EKD come from the germline V gene. V lost 0 bases, J lost 0 bases, and 14 bases stayed unmatched. There are 22 residues in the CDR3. CDR3 amino acids: CACDTVEGGGYRHSWDTRQMFF. The CDR3 DNA reads TGTGCCTGTGACACCGTAGAAGGGGGGGGATACCGTCACTCCTGGGACACCCGACAGATGTTTTTC.

As concerns this clone: TCRdb's protein, taken from a much larger clone, differs from this DNA's translation at residue 8, likely owing to a read error; the protein displayed comes from the DNA. This chain links TRDV2 with TRDJ1; maybe TRDD3 (5 bases). V lost 3 bases, J lost 0 bases, and 22 bases lay in between. There are 18 residues in the CDR3. Per germline, CDR1 GEAIGNYY and CDR2 EKD. The CDR3 sequence is CACDPIGYTSSYTDKLIF. The DNA for the CDR3 is TGTGCCTGTGACCCGATAGGGTATACGTCCTCATACACCGATAAACTCATCTTT.

This clone was seen a few times. The mismatch at residue 12 between this DNA's translation and the TCRdb protein of a much larger clone likely reflects a read error; the protein shown is translated from the DNA. The genes are TRDV2 and TRDJ1; 9 bases are a match to TRDD3. Germline trimming cut 1 base from V and 1 base from J; bases unmatched to any gene: 12. The CDR3 loop spans 18 amino acids. Germline loops: CDR1 GEAIGNYY, CDR2 EKD. The CDR3 nucleotides read TGTGCCTGTGACACGCTGCCTGGGGGATCTCGGTTCACCGATAAACTCATCTTT. It specifies CACDTLPGGSRFTDKLIF.

With regard to this clone: The protein that TCRdb holds for this DNA derives from a much larger clone and differs from the translated DNA at residue 4, which likely indicates a read error; the protein shown here is translated from the DNA. The gene calls are TRDV2 and TRDJ1; 9 nucleotides match TRDD3. This CDR3 spans 18 amino acids. V trimming: 5 bases; J trimming: 0 bases; junction bases outside the gene matches: 15. The germline V gene encodes CDR1 GEAIGNYY and CDR2 EKD. CDR3 nucleotide sequence: TGTGCCTGTGGCACGCTGCCTGGGGGATCTCGGTACACCGATAAACTCATCTTT. This gives the protein CACGTLPGGSRYTDKLIF.

A few counts support this clone. With a far larger clone one base away, a read error is the likely cause. Other DNA sequences within the sample encode an identical CDR3. This chain joins TRDV2 and TRDJ1; D not certain. The CDR3 is 14 residues long. CDR1 GEAIGNYY and CDR2 EKD come from the germline V gene. CDR3 in amino acids: CACDTVVGTDKLIF. CDR3 sequence (DNA): TGTGCCTGTGACACCGTGGTGGGCACCGATAAGCTCATCTTT.

This clone showed up just a few times. The TCRdb protein comes from a much larger clone and disagrees with this DNA's translation at residues 4 and 21, likely due to a read error; the protein given here is derived from the DNA. This chain joins TRDV1 and TRDJ1; D might be TRDD3 (10 bases). This CDR3 is 22 amino acids long. Germline V gives CDR1 TSWWSYY, CDR2 QGS. CDR3 residues: CALRERAFLRRYWGIYTDKLTF. DNA for the CDR3: TGTGCTCTTAGGGAACGTGCCTTCCTACGCCGCTACTGGGGGATTTACACCGATAAACTCACCTTT.

With respect to this clone: It differs at one base from a far larger clone, so likely a read error. The same CDR3 arises from other DNA sequences in this sample as well. The chain uses TRDV2 and TRDJ1; the match to TRDD3 covers 9 bases. The CDR3 has 18 amino acids. The germline gives CDR1 GEAIGNYY, CDR2 EKD. The CDR3 sequence is CACDTLPGGSRYTDKLIF. DNA for the CDR3: TGTGCCTGTGACACGCTGCCTGGGGGATCTCGGTACACCGATAAACTCATCTTC.

This clone was observed a handful of times. The amino acid sequence in TCRdb belongs to a much larger clone and departs from this DNA's translation at residue 12, likely a sequencing read error; the sequence shown is translated from the DNA. V usage is TRDV2 and J usage is TRDJ1, with TRDD3 identical over 9 bases. Germline-derived CDR1 and CDR2 are GEAIGNYY and EKD. V was clipped by 1 base and J by 3 bases; unmatched bases: 11. The CDR3 covers 17 residues. The CDR3 region is CACDTLTGGRDPDKLIF. Written as DNA, the CDR3 is TGTGCCTGTGACACACTTACTGGGGGACGGGACCCCGATAAACTCATCTTT.

Judged by abundance, this clone is medium-sized. Given a far larger clone just one base away, this is likely a sequencing read error. The identical CDR3 is also encoded by other nucleotide sequences in the sample. V gene TRDV1 combines with J gene TRDJ1; 11 bases map to TRDD3. Germline loops: CDR1 TSWWSYY, CDR2 QGS. The CDR3 runs 19 residues. The CDR3 nucleotides are TGTGCCCTTGGGGAATTTCCCTCATTGGGGGATACGCAAACCGATAAACTCATCTTT. This encodes CALGEFPSLGDTQTDKLIF.

Regarding this clone: A far larger clone is one nucleotide away, so this likely arose from a read error. This sample includes further DNA sequences coding for the same CDR3. The chain is built from TRDV2 and TRDJ1, with 7 bases aligning to TRDD3. CDR3 length: 19 residues. V dropped 0 bases and J dropped 2; count of bases not matched to a gene: 17. Germline V gene sequence: CDR1 GEAIGNYY, CDR2 EKD. The chain's CDR3 is CACDTVKGYTSGGTDKLIF. In DNA form, the CDR3 reads TGTGCCTGTGACACCGTTAAGGGATACACCTCCGGGGGGACCGATAAACTCATCTTT.

On this clone: A single base is all that separates this from a far larger clone, so a read error is likely. This CDR3 is also generated by other DNA sequences in the sample. The chain combines TRDV2 with TRDJ1; TRDD3 aligns across 9 bases. The CDR3 spans 16 residues. V was pared by 0 bases and J by 2 bases, with 6 bases of the junction left unmatched. The germline gives CDR1 GEAIGNYY, CDR2 EKD. CDR3 sequence: CACDTVGDTKTDKLIF. As DNA, the CDR3 is TGTGCCTGTGACACCGTTGGGGATACGAAGACCGATAAACTCATCTTT.

There are a few counts of this clone. The protein TCRdb lists belongs to a much larger clone and differs from this DNA's translation at residues 8 and 9, which points to a read error; the protein shown is made from the DNA. The gene calls are TRDV2 and TRDJ1, with D possibly being TRDD3 (5 bases). The CDR3 loop spans 16 amino acids. Germline assignment: CDR1 GEAIGNYY and CDR2 EKD. The V end was cut by 0 bases, the J end by 0 bases, with 13 bases between. Here the CDR3 reads CACDTVGCRYTDKLIF. CDR3 bases: TGTGCCTGTGACACCGTGGGATGCAGGTACACCGATAAACTCATCTTT.

This clone was seen repeatedly, ten times or more. Since a far larger clone is one base different, this is likely a read error. This same CDR3 is encoded by further DNA sequences in the sample. The chain couples TRDV2 to TRDJ3, with 9 bases that match TRDD3. CDR1 and CDR2 (germline): GEAIGNYY, EKD. The CDR3 has 20 amino acids. This CDR3 reads CACDPTGGTRSSWDTRQMFF. DNA for the CDR3: TGTGCCTGTGACCCTACTGGGGGAACCAGGAGCTCCTGGGACACCCGGCAGATGTTTTTC.

This clone turned up a few times. A read error is the likely source, as a far larger clone sits one nucleotide away. Within the sample, other DNA sequences also encode this same CDR3. The chain has TRDV2 and TRDJ1, with 10 bases aligning to TRDD3. J gave up 3 bases and V 3 bases, and 15 bases lay outside the gene matches. Germline values: CDR1 GEAIGNYY, CDR2 EKD. This CDR3 region has 18 residues. The DNA of the CDR3 is TGTGCCTGTGACCCTCTCCTAGGTGGGGGATACTCCCCCGATAAACTCATCTTT. Translated: CACDPLLGGGYSPDKLIF.

Concerning this clone: The likely explanation is a read error, given a far larger clone one base away. The identical CDR3 is also encoded by other nucleotide sequences in the sample. The chain employs TRDV1 and TRDJ1; 11 bases map to TRDD3. Looked up from germline, CDR1 is TSWWSYY and CDR2 is QGS. The CDR3 is 16 amino acids. CDR3 DNA sequence: TGTGCTCTTGGGGCCAGACTGGGGGATAATCCCGATAAGCTCATCTTT. This translates into CALGARLGDNPDKLIF.

About this clone itself: A far larger clone is off by one base, so a read error is likely. Other nucleotide sequences in the sample specify the same CDR3. The chain couples TRDV2 to TRDJ1; 9 nucleotides line up with TRDD3. The CDR3 contains 18 residues. The germline V gene has CDR1 GEAIGNYY and CDR2 EKD. CDR3 nucleotides: TGTGCTTGTGAAGGTCTTGCGGTGGGGGATAAGTACACCGATAAACTCATCTTT. Protein product: CACEGLAVGDKYTDKLIF.

There are a few counts of this clone. TCRdb's listed protein matches a much larger clone and diverges from this DNA's translation at residue 6, likely through a read error; the protein shown comes from the DNA. The gene calls are TRDV2 and TRDJ3; 12 bases line up with TRDD3. Germline assignment: CDR1 GEAIGNYY and CDR2 EKD. Trimming cost V 0 bases and J 0 bases; bases outside gene matches: 2. This CDR3 contains 19 residues. In DNA form, the CDR3 reads TGTGCCTGTGACACCCGACTGGGGGATACCTCCTGGGACACCCGACAGATGTTTTTC. Encoded protein: CACDTRLGDTSWDTRQMFF.

A note on this clone: The protein recorded in TCRdb matches a much larger clone and deviates from this DNA's translation at residue 10, suggesting a read error; the protein here is obtained by translating the DNA. The rearrangement joins TRDV1 to TRDJ1; D tentatively fits TRDD2 or TRDD3 (5 bases each). The CDR3 has 20 residues. CDR1 is TSWWSYY, CDR2 QGS, per germline. V shed 3 bases and J shed 0 bases, with 26 bases lying between them. The CDR3: CALGDVPRGRPLPYTDKLIF. Here the CDR3 DNA reads TGTGCTCTTGGGGACGTCCCCAGGGGGCGGCCGCTTCCCTACACCGATAAACTCATCTTT.

Here the J gene is TRDJ1 and the V gene is not called; the table's TRDD3 call for D was not verified on the DNA. The CDR3 sequence is 24 residues long. CDR3 bases: TGTGCTCTTGGGGATGCCCGCTCCTACGGCCGGCCTTACTGGGGGATACGGTACACCGATAAACTCATCTTT. Amino acids: CALGDARSYGRPYWGIRYTDKLIF.

About this clone: A read error may produce the germline difference seen at one junction end. This chain connects TRDV1 to TRDJ1; 12 bases agree with TRDD3. Per germline, CDR1 TSWWSYY and CDR2 QGS. The CDR3 totals 22 residues. Here the CDR3 reads CALGEGGYDAGGYEENTDKLIF. The CDR3 DNA is TGTGCTCTTGGGGAAGGGGGGTATGACGCTGGGGGATACGAAGAGAACACTGATAAACTCATCTTT.

About this clone: TCRdb's protein, taken from a much larger clone, differs from this DNA's translation at residue 5, likely owing to a read error; the protein displayed comes from the DNA. The rearrangement joins TRDV2 to TRDJ1; 9 positions match TRDD3. This CDR3 has 18 residues. V shed 4 bases and J 0 bases; nucleotides not matched to a gene: 14. CDR1 is GEAIGNYY, CDR2 EKD, per germline. CDR3 coding DNA: TGTGCCTGTGAATGTCTTGCGGTGGGGGATAAGTACACCGATAAACTCATCTTT. Translation gives CACECLAVGDKYTDKLIF.

Of note for this clone: This is likely an artifact of a read error, given a far larger clone one base away. At the DNA level, this CDR3 is encoded by other sequences in the same sample as well. The CDR3 coding sequence is TGTGCCTGTGACACCGTTAAGGGGTACACCTCCGGGGGAACCGATAAACTCATCTTT. It translates to CACDTVKGYTSGGTDKLIF. The J gene is TRDJ1, the V gene TRDV2, with D perhaps matching TRDD3 (6 bases). CDR1 is GEAIGNYY and CDR2 is EKD in the germline V gene. V was clipped by 0 bases and J by 2 bases, with 24 bases between them. This CDR3 region has 19 residues.

This clone appeared a few times. Given a far larger clone just one base away, this is likely a sequencing read error. Distinct nucleotide sequences in the sample also encode this CDR3. The chain links TRDV1 to TRDJ1; TRDD3 might be the D (6 bases). The CDR3 length is 17 residues. V lost 4 bases and J lost 1, with 19 bases in between. Germline lookup yields CDR1 TSWWSYY and CDR2 QGS. DNA of the CDR3: TGTGCTCTTGGGGCCGTCTGGGGACCTAACCGCACCGATAAACTCATCTTT. The encoded protein is CALGAVWGPNRTDKLIF.